This TCR beta chain was recovered during a study of T cell changes during pregnancy in multiple sclerosis. TCRdb's table, derived via immunoSEQ multiplex PCR, lists solely in-frame clones and lacks some. The sample lists around 100,000 clones; roughly 92% were seen once. The CDR3 sequence is 13 residues long. The J segment lost 4 bases and the V segment lost 5 bases, leaving 4 bases of the junction unmatched. Germline V lookup: CDR1 LNHDA, CDR2 SQIVND (reference sequence). This chain links TRBV19 with TRBJ1-2, with 7 bases matching TRBD1. The sequencing here drew on peripheral blood, taken after pregnancy. The source of this sequence is a female donor with multiple sclerosis, enrolled in a pregnancy study. CDR3 in DNA: TGTGCCAGTAGTTTCCGACAGGGCTATGGCTACACCTTC. Its protein is CASSFRQGYGYTF.